This note documents a single T cell receptor (beta chain) sequence. This record belongs to a study of technical replicates of blood from a handful of donors. Assay: immunoSEQ multiplex PCR; the TCRdb copy retains only in-frame clones and omits some. The sample includes just over 80,000 clones, less than 95% of them seen just once. This CDR3 is 16 amino acids long. V dropped 0 bases and J dropped 3 bases, with 13 bases sitting between them. Germline loops: CDR1 SGDLS, CDR2 YYNGEE. The rearrangement uses TRBV9 and TRBJ2-1, with D tentatively TRBD1 (6 bases). The sequence came from a human donor in good health. The specimen sequenced was T cells isolated from PBMCs. The chain's CDR3 is CASSVGAGDNYNEQFF. For the CDR3, the DNA is TGTGCCAGCAGCGTAGGGGCAGGGGATAACTACAATGAGCAGTTCTTC.